Shown below are 23 T cell receptor beta chains from a single sample sequenced in a study of T cell responses to AZD1222 COVID-19 vaccine. The table came from immunoSEQ multiplex PCR; TCRdb's copy has only in-frame clones and leaves some out. The top ten hold nearly 3.5% of the sample, which has some 200,000 clones, just over 90% seen once. The material was peripheral blood, obtained 28 days after the second AZD1222 dose. All receptors derive from an adult who received the AZD1222 COVID-19 vaccine.

The chain joins TRBV11-2 to TRBJ2-5, with D maybe TRBD2 (6 bases). Per germline, CDR1 SGHAT and CDR2 FQNNGV. The CDR3 spans 15 residues. V was clipped by 0 bases and J by 7 bases, with 15 bases between them. CDR3 loop: CASSLDRAGGTTQYF. For the CDR3, the DNA is TGTGCCAGCAGCTTAGATAGGGCGGGCGGGACGACCCAGTACTTC.

The chain joins TRBV5-1 to TRBJ1-4; D remains ambiguous. The ends were cut back, 4 bases at V and 7 bases at J, with 17 bases in the middle. The CDR3 covers 15 residues. From germline, CDR1 is SGHRS and CDR2 YFSETQ. CDR3 sequence: CASSPGEGRSEKLFF. As DNA, the CDR3 is TGCGCCAGCAGCCCCGGTGAAGGGAGGAGTGAAAAACTGTTTTTT.

J is TRBJ1-5 and V is TRBV28, with a possible D match to TRBD1 (5 bases). The CDR3 length is 15 residues. Germline CDR1 is MDHEN and CDR2 is SYDVKM. Between the trimmed V and J ends, which lost 5 bases and 4 bases, there was a span of 15 bases. CDR3 residues: CASSQTGPQNQPQHF. The CDR3 nucleotides are TGTGCCAGCAGTCAAACGGGACCCCAGAATCAGCCCCAGCATTTT.

The V and J genes are TRBV9 and TRBJ1-2; 7 nucleotides agree with TRBD1. The CDR3 loop spans 15 amino acids. Germline assignment: CDR1 SGDLS and CDR2 YYNGEE. Trimming took 3 bases from V and 5 from J; bases not matched to a gene: 10. CDR3 sequence: CASSGRQGYKYGYTF. The CDR3 nucleotides are TGTGCCAGCAGCGGCAGACAGGGCTACAAGTATGGCTACACCTTC.

The chain links TRBV14 to TRBJ2-3; TRBD2 matches at 12 bases. Germline V CDR1 and CDR2: SGHDN, FVKESK. J was trimmed by 4 bases and V by 3 bases; bases with no gene match: 8. The CDR3 has 17 residues. The CDR3 sequence: CASSHPGLAGYSDTQYF. DNA of the CDR3: TGTGCCAGCAGCCACCCAGGACTAGCGGGATATTCAGATACGCAGTATTTT. The full variable domain, its missing parts supplied by reference TRBV14 and TRBJ2-3, is EAGVTQFPSHSVIEKGQTVTLRCDPISGHDNLYWYRRVMGKEIKFLLHFVKESKQDESGMPNNRFLAERTGGTYSTLKVQPAELEDSGVYFCASSHPGLAGYSDTQYFGPGTRLTVL.

The rearrangement uses TRBV29-1 and TRBJ1-1, with TRBD1 identical over 8 bases. V was pared by 4 bases and J by 4 bases, with 8 bases of the junction left unmatched. The germline V gene encodes CDR1 SQVTM and CDR2 ANQGSEA. CDR3 length: 14 residues. CDR3 residues: CSVVGGQGLTEAFF. Written as DNA, the CDR3 is TGCAGCGTTGTCGGAGGACAGGGCCTCACTGAAGCTTTCTTT. Variable domain in full (rest from reference TRBV29-1 and TRBJ1-1): SAVISQKPSRDICQRGTSLTIQCQVDSQVTMMFWYRQQPGQSLTLIATANQGSEATYESGFVIDKFPISRPNLTFSTLTVSNMSPEDSSIYLCSVVGGQGLTEAFFGQGTRLTVV.

By share, this clone counts as large. This chain links TRBV19 with TRBJ1-5, with TRBD1 matching over 9 bases. This CDR3 has 15 residues. Per germline, CDR1 LNHDA and CDR2 SQIVND (reference sequence). The V gene end was trimmed by 9 bases and the J gene end by 5 bases; junction bases not matched to a gene: 11. In nucleotides, the CDR3 is TGTGCCAGCCTTCCTGGGACAGGGAATTATCAGCCCCAGCATTTT. The encoded protein is CASLPGTGNYQPQHF.

The chain links TRBV5-1 to TRBJ2-5, with 13 bases aligning to TRBD2. The length of the CDR3 is 15 residues. Germline V gives CDR1 SGHRS, CDR2 YFSETQ. V gave up 4 bases and J gave up 2 bases; unmatched junction bases: 2. The CDR3 DNA reads as TGCGCCAGCAGCCGACTAGCGGGAGGACAAGAGACCCAGTACTTC. Amino acid sequence: CASSRLAGGQETQYF. Drawing the rest from reference TRBV5-1 and TRBJ2-5, the complete variable domain is KAGVTQTPRYLIKTRGQQVTLSCSPISGHRSVSWYQQTPGQGLQFLFEYFSETQRNKGNFPGRFSGRQFSNSRSEMNVSTLELGDSALYLCASSRLAGGQETQYFGPGTRLLVL.

The chain employs TRBV4-1 and TRBJ1-3; D is unclear. Germline assignment: CDR1 MGHRA and CDR2 YSYEKL. This CDR3 contains 15 residues. Trimming shortened V by 0 bases and J by 1 base, and 7 bases separated the two germline ends. Written as DNA, the CDR3 is TGCGCCAGCAGCCAAGATGGGCGTTCTGGAAACACCATATATTTT. This encodes CASSQDGRSGNTIYF.

The chain is built from TRBV4-1 and TRBJ2-5; the D is unclear. The CDR3 totals 15 residues. From germline, CDR1 is MGHRA and CDR2 YSYEKL. V lost 5 bases to trimming and J lost 5 bases, with 18 bases between them. In DNA form, the CDR3 reads TGCGCCAGCAGCTTAAGAGAAGGTCGGTGGGAGACCCAGTACTTC. Translating it yields CASSLREGRWETQYF.

CDR3: CASSQTSGSSDTQYF. DNA of the CDR3: TGTGCCAGCTCTCAGACTAGCGGGAGCTCAGATACGCAGTATTTT. V and J are TRBV18 and TRBJ2-3, with 12 bases fitting TRBD2. The CDR3 spans 15 residues. V shed 6 bases, J shed 4 bases, and the junction held 5 bases outside the gene matches. Per the germline V gene, CDR1 is KGHSH and CDR2 is LQKENI.

This chain connects TRBV7-3 to TRBJ1-6, with D unresolved. V dropped 1 base and J dropped 7 bases, with 17 bases sitting between them. From germline, CDR1 is SGHTA and CDR2 FQGTGA. CDR3 length equals 17 residues. Written as DNA, the CDR3 is TGTGCCAGCAGCTTAAATTCTGGGCTATATCCGAATTCACCCCTCCACTTT. This codes for CASSLNSGLYPNSPLHF.

The CDR3 protein is CASSYSWGTNEKLFF. In DNA form, the CDR3 reads TGTGCCAGCAGTTACTCCTGGGGAACTAATGAAAAACTGTTTTTT. This chain uses TRBV6-5 with TRBJ1-4; the D is unclear. This CDR3 has 15 residues. V was pared by 0 bases and J by 1 base, with 6 bases between. Germline CDR1 MNHEY, CDR2 SVGAGI.

The J gene is TRBJ2-5, the V gene TRBV4-3; 8 bases fit TRBD1. Germline lookup yields CDR1 LGHNA and CDR2 YSLEER. V was pared by 5 bases and J by 5 bases, with 10 bases of the junction left unmatched. The CDR3 is 15 residues long. CDR3 loop: CASSTRPTGVETQYF. CDR3 in DNA: TGCGCCAGCAGCACCCGTCCGACAGGGGTGGAGACCCAGTACTTC.

The chain links TRBV11-3 to TRBJ2-7; no reliable D call. Germline CDR1 is SGHNT and CDR2 is YENEEA. This CDR3 comprises 12 residues. V lost 2 bases, J lost 4 bases, and 6 bases lay in between. The CDR3 region is CASSLRIYEQYF. DNA for the CDR3: TGTGCCAGCAGCTTAAGAATTTACGAGCAGTACTTC.

This chain uses TRBV5-1 with TRBJ2-1; TRBD2 matches at 7 bases. The V gene end was trimmed by 1 base and the J gene end by 3 bases; junction bases not matched to a gene: 10. Germline loops: CDR1 SGHRS, CDR2 YFSETQ. The CDR3 runs to 17 residues. CDR3 DNA sequence: TGCGCCAGCAGCTTGATGGGTGCTAGCGGATACTACAATGAGCAGTTCTTC. Translating it yields CASSLMGASGYYNEQFF.

This clone has only a few counts. The chain carries TRBV28 and TRBJ1-1; D possibly corresponds to TRBD1 (6 bases). The CDR3 sequence is 20 residues long. V was shortened by 5 bases and J by 2 bases, with 30 bases between the two germline ends. CDR1 and CDR2 from the germline V gene are MDHEN and SYDVKM. CDR3 sequence: CASSLNRWGDTRERNTEAFF. CDR3 sequence (DNA): TGTGCCAGCAGTCTAAACCGGTGGGGGGACACACGGGAAAGAAACACTGAAGCTTTCTTT.

This clone was detected once. The chain joins TRBV12-3 or TRBV12-4 to TRBJ1-2; D call uncertain. Trimming took off 1 base at V and 8 bases at J, with 11 bases between the two ends. The CDR3 has 13 residues. CDR3 coding DNA: TGTGCCAGCAGTTTAGGCGCCGCTGGCGGCTACACCTTC. It specifies CASSLGAAGGYTF.

The J gene is TRBJ1-2, the V gene TRBV6-5, with a tentative D call TRBD1 (5 bases). Trimming removed 2 bases at V and 4 bases at J, with 11 bases between. The CDR3 is made up of 14 amino acids. CDR1 and CDR2 (germline): MNHEY, SVGAGI. The CDR3 coding sequence is TGTGCCAGCAGTTACGCGGGGCCGATCTATGGCTACACCTTC. This codes for CASSYAGPIYGYTF.

J is TRBJ2-7 and V is TRBV11-3; TRBD2 matches at 13 bases. The CDR3 spans 18 residues. J lost 1 base, V lost 2 bases, and 8 bases had no gene match. The germline V gene encodes CDR1 SGHNT and CDR2 YENEEA. The CDR3 nucleotides are TGTGCCAGCAGCTTAACCCTGGCACTAGCGGGAGGGTCCTACGAGCAGTACTTC. Translated: CASSLTLALAGGSYEQYF.

The genes are TRBV4-3 and TRBJ2-7; D is perhaps TRBD2 (6 bases). V dropped 2 bases and J dropped 7 bases, with 18 bases sitting between them. The germline V gene encodes CDR1 LGHNA and CDR2 YSLEER. The CDR3 runs to 15 residues. The DNA of the CDR3 is TGCGCCAGCAGCCAAATAGCGGAGTCGTGGCGAGAGCAGTACTTC. Translating gives CASSQIAESWREQYF.

In its sample, this clone was seen a few times. This chain joins TRBV2 and TRBJ1-5; TRBD1 matches at 8 bases. The germline CDR1 and CDR2 sequences are SNHLY and FYNNEI. V lost 7 bases, J lost 5 bases, and 10 bases stayed unmatched. The CDR3 length is 15 residues. Written as DNA, the CDR3 is TGTGCCAGCACCACCTGGGGGGGACAGGATCAGCCCCAGCATTTT. It translates to CASTTWGGQDQPQHF.

The chain combines TRBV10-3 with TRBJ2-1; D might be TRBD2 (6 bases). This CDR3 spans 13 amino acids. V was trimmed by 3 bases and J by 8 bases, leaving 11 bases between them. Germline-derived CDR1 and CDR2 are ENHRY and SYGVKD. The CDR3 loop reads CAISDGSLDEQFF. Here the CDR3 DNA reads TGTGCCATCAGTGACGGGAGCTTGGATGAGCAGTTCTTC.